The 25 T cell receptor beta chains presented below share a single source sample, sequenced in a study of blood T cell repertoires in COVID-19 (TCRdb year 2020). Library creation used the immunoSEQ multiplex PCR assay. Drawn from immuneACCESS, this table holds only the in-frame rearrangements with V and J called that TCRdb kept. Clones are partly lost; checked studies trace under half to an unresolved V gene and leave the rest unexplained. This sample comprises 100,000 to 150,000 clones, approximately 80% of them detected only once. The ten top clones hold around 4% of the sample. Sequenced input: peripheral blood. Every receptor here comes from a woman aged 50 to 65 with acute or convalescent COVID-19.

The chain combines TRBV27 with TRBJ2-7; 9 positions match TRBD2. This CDR3 spans 17 amino acids. Unmatched junction bases numbered 14, after V lost 4 bases and J lost 4 bases. Germline CDR1 reads MNHEY; CDR2 reads SMNVEV (reference sequence). CDR3 sequence (DNA): TGTGCCAGCAGTTCGCTAGCGGGAAGTCAATTTGGGTACGAGCAGTACTTC. Protein sequence: CASSSLAGSQFGYEQYF.

The V call is TRBV11-2, the J call TRBJ2-1, with a weak D call TRBD2 (6 bases). With 3 bases removed from V and 9 bases from J, the gap between germline ends came to 15 bases. Germline CDR1 reads SGHAT; CDR2 reads FQNNGV. The CDR3 has 14 residues. The CDR3 loop is CASSFREGGREQFF. The CDR3 nucleotides are TGTGCCAGCAGCTTTCGTGAAGGAGGGCGTGAGCAGTTCTTC.

V gene TRBV4-2 combines with J gene TRBJ2-1, with D perhaps matching TRBD2 (6 bases). Germline CDR1 and CDR2: LGHNA and YNFKEQ. Trimming pared 4 bases from V and 7 bases from J, leaving 20 bases between. This CDR3 region has 16 residues. In nucleotides, the CDR3 is TGTGCCAGCAGCCTTACCCGGGGGACCGGAGGGAATGAGCAGTTCTTC. It specifies CASSLTRGTGGNEQFF.

The J gene is TRBJ2-2, the V gene TRBV10-1; 9 bases match TRBD2. The CDR3 is 14 residues long. After removal of 4 bases from V and 7 bases from J, the junction contained 4 bases not matched to a gene. Germline CDR1 reads WNHNN; CDR2 reads SYGVQD (reference sequence). The CDR3 DNA reads TGCGCCAGCAGTGTCGGGACTAGCTTCGGGGAGCTGTTTTTT. It yields the protein CASSVGTSFGELFF.

This sequence joins TRBV6-5 and TRBJ2-1; 9 bases agree with TRBD2. Germline V CDR1 and CDR2: MNHEY, SVGAGI. After removal of 8 bases from V and 7 bases from J, the junction contained 6 bases not matched to a gene. The CDR3 extends over 13 amino acids. The CDR3 here is CASSPAGGNEQFF. As DNA, the CDR3 is TGTGCCAGCTCCCCGGCGGGGGGGAATGAGCAGTTCTTC.

This chain links TRBV10-3 with TRBJ2-7, with TRBD2 matching over 12 bases. The length of the CDR3 is 17 residues. Germline CDR1 reads ENHRY; CDR2 reads SYGVKD. After removal of 2 bases from V and 5 bases from J, the junction contained 10 bases not matched to a gene. CDR3 in DNA: TGTGCCATCAGTGAGGCCCCCCGACTAGCGGGAGATGACGAGCAGTACTTC. This encodes CAISEAPRLAGDDEQYF.

The J gene is TRBJ1-1, the V gene TRBV7-9; D not resolved. Germline CDR1 SEHNR, CDR2 FQNEAQ (reference sequence). V was trimmed by 1 base and J by 3 bases, leaving 6 bases between them. The CDR3 has 13 amino acids. The CDR3 region is CASSLEQDTEAFF. The CDR3 DNA is TGTGCCAGCAGCTTAGAGCAGGACACTGAAGCTTTCTTT.

The V call is TRBV7-2, the J call TRBJ1-1; D might be TRBD1 (6 bases). With 7 bases removed from V and 2 bases from J, the gap between germline ends came to 11 bases. Germline V gene sequence: CDR1 SGHTA, CDR2 FQGNSA. The CDR3 covers 13 residues. This CDR3 reads CASTSDRNTEAFF. The CDR3 region has the DNA TGTGCCAGCACCTCGGACAGAAACACTGAAGCTTTCTTT.

The gene calls are TRBV4-2 and TRBJ2-7; the match to TRBD1 covers 11 bases. Germline CDR1 LGHNA, CDR2 YNFKEQ. Trimming cost V 4 bases and J 3 bases; bases outside gene matches: 2. The CDR3 is made up of 14 amino acids. In DNA, the CDR3 is TGTGCCAGCAGCCCAGGGACAGGGGGCTACGAGCAGTACTTC. Its protein product is CASSPGTGGYEQYF.

This clone was seen only a few times. As DNA, the CDR3 is TGCGCCAGCAGCTTCAACAATGAGCAGTTCTTC. This gives the protein CASSFNNEQFF. This chain joins TRBV5-1 and TRBJ2-1; no clear D gene. The CDR3 runs 11 residues. Germline lookup yields CDR1 SGHRS and CDR2 YFSETQ. V was pared by 2 bases and J by 5 bases, with 2 bases between.

The chain carries TRBV7-9 and TRBJ2-5; D might be TRBD2 (5 bases). V was clipped by 5 bases and J by 1 base, with 17 bases between them. The CDR3 extends over 16 amino acids. Germline-derived CDR1 and CDR2 are SEHNR and FQNEAQ (reference sequence). The CDR3 sequence is CASSPGDTGGQETQYF. DNA for the CDR3: TGTGCCAGCAGCCCTGGAGACACCGGAGGCCAAGAGACCCAGTACTTC.

V is TRBV7-9 and J is TRBJ1-1; unclear D gene. CDR3 length: 12 residues. V lost 8 bases and J 0 bases, leaving 7 bases between the germline ends. Looked up from germline, CDR1 is SEHNR and CDR2 is FQNEAQ (reference sequence). The DNA of the CDR3 is TGTGCCAGCGGGCAATTGAACACTGAAGCTTTCTTT. Translated: CASGQLNTEAFF.

The genes are TRBV4-1 and TRBJ2-2, with D perhaps matching TRBD2 (6 bases). CDR3 size: 15 residues. Per germline, CDR1 MGHRA and CDR2 YSYEKL. Trimming stripped 1 base from V and 4 bases from J, with 10 bases between. The CDR3 region has the DNA TGCGCCAGCAGCCAAGTTGGGGAGGCCACCGGGGAGCTGTTTTTT. Residues: CASSQVGEATGELFF.

The rearrangement joins TRBV25-1 to TRBJ1-2, with D perhaps matching TRBD1 (5 bases). Trimming took 4 bases from V and 6 from J, leaving 18 bases between them. The V gene's germline CDR1 is MGHDK and CDR2 SYGVNS. The CDR3 spans 15 residues. DNA for the CDR3: TGTGCCAGCAGTGCTCGGGACTTAGGCCTCAATGGCTACACCTTC. Protein: CASSARDLGLNGYTF.

This sequence joins TRBV3-1 (or the pseudogene TRBV3-2) and TRBJ1-2; 10 bases line up with TRBD1. From germline, CDR1 is LGHDT and CDR2 YNNKEL (reference sequence). Trimming at V came to 1 base and at J to 5 bases, leaving 7 bases not matched to a gene. The CDR3 is made up of 16 amino acids. This CDR3 is CASSQGGTGVRYGYTF. As DNA, the CDR3 is TGTGCCAGCAGCCAAGGGGGGACAGGGGTGAGATATGGCTACACCTTC.

This rearrangement joins TRBV5-4 to TRBJ1-4, with D possibly TRBD1 on 5 matching bases. V dropped 1 base and J dropped 5 bases, with 9 bases sitting between them. Germline-derived CDR1 and CDR2 are SGHNT and YYREEE (reference sequence). The CDR3 length is 14 residues. CDR3 protein: CASSLYQGNEKLFF. The CDR3 coding sequence is TGTGCCAGCAGCTTGTATCAGGGCAATGAAAAACTGTTTTTT.

The chain employs TRBV7-8 and TRBJ2-2; possible D gene TRBD1, 5 bases. V was shortened by 5 bases and J by 5 bases, with 18 bases between the two germline ends. Germline V gives CDR1 SGHVS, CDR2 FQNEAQ. This CDR3 is built from 16 residues. In DNA, the CDR3 is TGTGCCAGCAGCAAAAGGCAGGGCGAGGTGACCGGGGAGCTGTTTTTT. Its translation is CASSKRQGEVTGELFF.

The CDR3 DNA sequence: TGTGCCAGCAGTGAAAACAGGTCTGGCTACACCTTC. Its protein is CASSENRSGYTF. V and J are TRBV2 and TRBJ1-2, with D perhaps TRBD1 (5 bases). The CDR3 is 12 amino acids. Trimming pared 2 bases from V and 7 bases from J, leaving 8 bases between. The germline V gene has CDR1 SNHLY and CDR2 FYNNEI.

This sequence joins TRBV30 and TRBJ1-4; D may be TRBD1 (6 bases). CDR1 and CDR2 (germline): GTSNPN, SVGIG (reference sequence). The CDR3 contains 16 residues. Trimming shortened V by 3 bases and J by 1 base, and 15 bases separated the two germline ends. The CDR3: CAWRPGGAVTNEKLFF. Written as DNA, the CDR3 is TGTGCCTGGAGGCCCGGGGGGGCAGTAACTAATGAAAAACTGTTTTTT.

The chain combines TRBV5-5 with TRBJ2-1; possible D gene TRBD2, 5 bases. The V gene's germline CDR1 is SGHKS and CDR2 YYEKEE (reference sequence). The CDR3 runs to 17 residues. V dropped 0 bases and J dropped 7 bases, with 20 bases sitting between them. The CDR3 reads CASSLALIGRGTNEQFF. The DNA for the CDR3 is TGTGCCAGCAGCTTGGCCCTCATTGGGAGAGGCACTAATGAGCAGTTCTTC.

This clone was found once. This rearrangement joins TRBV5-6 to TRBJ1-1; TRBD1 matches at 9 bases. The length of the CDR3 is 16 residues. J gave up 2 bases and V 5 bases, and 10 bases lay outside the gene matches. Per germline, CDR1 SGHDT and CDR2 YYEEEE. CDR3 in DNA: TGTGCCAGCAGTTACCGGGACAGGGTTCTTAACACTGAAGCTTTCTTT. It is translated as CASSYRDRVLNTEAFF.

There are a few counts of this clone. The rearrangement joins TRBV25-1 to TRBJ1-1; no definite D call. The CDR3 runs to 15 residues. In germline, CDR1 is MGHDK, CDR2 SYGVNS. Deletions cut 6 bases from V and 5 bases from J, with 19 bases between. CDR3 nucleotides: TGTGCCAGCAGCCAGAGTGGCGGAGGATGGACTGAAGCTTTCTTT. It is translated as CASSQSGGGWTEAFF.

This chain connects TRBV6-6 to TRBJ1-2, with TRBD1 identical over 8 bases. The trim removed 8 bases at V and 2 bases at J, leaving 10 bases unmatched. The CDR3 extends over 15 amino acids. Germline V gives CDR1 MNHNY, CDR2 SVGAGI (reference sequence). The CDR3 DNA sequence: TGTGCCAGCCTTGAAATGACAGGGGAGAACTATGGCTACACCTTC. Amino acids: CASLEMTGENYGYTF.

This rearrangement joins TRBV27 to TRBJ2-7; TRBD2 matches at 8 bases. The trim removed 1 base at V and 5 bases at J, leaving 7 bases unmatched. The CDR3 totals 15 residues. CDR1 is MNHEY and CDR2 is SMNVEV in the germline V gene (reference sequence). Here the CDR3 DNA reads TGTGCCAGCAGTTTATTTGGGACTAGGAGGAACGAGCAGTACTTC. This gives the protein CASSLFGTRRNEQYF.

This chain uses TRBV7-9 with TRBJ1-2; tentatively, D is TRBD1 (5 bases). Germline V gives CDR1 SEHNR, CDR2 FQNEAQ (reference sequence). Between the trimmed V and J ends, which lost 5 bases and 2 bases, there was a span of 21 bases. This CDR3 has 17 residues. CDR3 DNA: TGTGCCAGCAGCCTCCTCTCGACCGCGGGGGACAACTATGGCTACACCTTC. Translating it yields CASSLLSTAGDNYGYTF.